The 5 T cell receptor beta chains reported below all come from one sample, sequenced in a study of blood T cells in healthy people across ages. Then a second PCR, running about 6 to 11 cycles, was carried out with a sample-barcoded 5' primer and a J-beta primer mix. TCRdb passed the 5' RACE reads through MiXCR, listing each CDR3 protein once. The profile shows 1,300,000 or so distinct CDR3 sequences, almost 60% of them singletons. The specimen sequenced was blood. The receptors stem from a man aged 18 to 30 in good health.

Only a few counts were recorded for this clonotype. The chain links TRBV4-3 to TRBJ2-1, with D hard to call. V lost 1 base and J lost 2, with 9 bases in between. This CDR3 comprises 15 residues. CDR1 and CDR2 (germline): LGHNA, YSLEER. This CDR3 is CASSQAPPPYNEQFF. DNA of the CDR3: TGCGCCAGCAGCCAAGCTCCACCACCCTACAATGAGCAGTTCTTC.

This clonotype was found a few times. The chain joins TRBV28 to TRBJ2-3, with 8 nucleotides matching TRBD2. This CDR3 is built from 15 residues. V was pared by 5 bases and J by 2 bases, with 6 bases of the junction left unmatched. Looked up from germline, CDR1 is MDHEN and CDR2 is SYDVKM. CDR3 DNA sequence: TGTGCCAGCAGTGACCCGGGGGGGCCCACAGATACGCAGTATTTT. Its translation: CASSDPGGPTDTQYF.

This clonotype was recorded only once. The chain links TRBV4-3 to TRBJ1-2, with TRBD1 matching over 12 bases. With V trimmed by 0 bases and J by 4 bases, 9 bases remained unmatched. The CDR3 loop spans 18 amino acids. Germline CDR1 reads LGHNA; CDR2 reads YSLEER. CDR3 nucleotide sequence: TGCGCCAGCAGCCAAGACCGGGACAGGGGGCGATCAGGCTATGGCTACACCTTC. The encoded protein is CASSQDRDRGRSGYGYTF.

This clonotype was seen a handful of times. This chain uses TRBV6-6 with TRBJ2-7, with D perhaps given as TRBD1 or TRBD2 (5 bases each). Deletions cut 8 bases from V and 2 bases from J, with 10 bases between. This CDR3 region has 12 residues. CDR1 and CDR2 from the germline V gene are MNHNY and SVGAGI (reference sequence). The CDR3 sequence is CASGDVAYEQYF. The CDR3 nucleotides read TGTGCCAGCGGGGACGTTGCCTACGAGCAGTACTTC.

The chain combines TRBV27 with TRBJ2-3; D is possibly TRBD2 (5 bases). Germline V gene data show CDR1 as MNHEY and CDR2 as SMNVEV (reference sequence). Deletions cut 2 bases from V and 3 bases from J, with 18 bases between. The CDR3 loop spans 17 amino acids. CDR3 loop: CASSLDPGLPLTDTQYF. DNA of the CDR3: TGTGCCAGCAGTTTAGATCCCGGACTCCCGTTGACAGATACGCAGTATTTT.